This entry features one T cell receptor (beta chain) sequence. There is no known antigen for this receptor. A much more abundant neighbour one base away suggests this may be a read error. No conserved phenylalanine or tryptophan ends this CDR3, so it is likely a read error. This sample was taken from a study of early T cells in non-severe SARS-CoV-2 infection (dated by TCRdb to the early 2020s). A note on the overall study: Because TCR sequencing relied on bulk RNA taken from unsorted whole blood, pairing of alpha and beta chains was not possible.

Library creation used 5' RACE. The data were produced on a NextSeq 500. To correct for sequencing error and PCR bias, the TCR library protocol tagged individual cDNA molecules with unique molecular identifiers. Both TCR alpha and beta chains were sequenced, and tight co-correlation was observed between alpha and beta sequence abundances in each sample. In the authors' own workflow: V gene, J gene and CDR3 annotation of TCR sequences was performed with Decombinator V4. Expanded TCRs were defined as changing significantly between any two time points under a Poisson model with p below 0.0001. TCR abundances were normalised to the total number of TCRs sequenced in each sample and reported as counts per million. MAIT TCRs were defined by TRAV1-2 paired with TRAJ12, TRAJ20 or TRAJ33, and iNKT TCRs by TRAV10 paired with TRAJ18. VDJdb, accessed 1 November 2021, was searched for CMV, EBV and SARS-CoV-2 annotated TCRs, with TCRs annotated for multiple antigens excluded. Using fastp trimming at Q25 and MiXCR clonotype assembly, TCRdb reanalyzed the public sequencing data and kept in-frame beta chains. Rows merge per CDR3 protein into single entries with the most common DNA and genes. It is TCRdb's table, rather than the study itself, that gives the V and J calls and clone size. Recorded for this sample are about 60,000 distinct CDR3 sequences; approximately 12% of them occurred a single time. Together, the top ten hold around 4.6% of the sample.

Beyond this particular receptor, the publication reports: VDJdb matching was skewed toward anti-spike CD8 responses and likely underestimated virus-specific expansions by missing private and CD4 specificities.

Set within a cohort of healthcare workers in London, UK, this nested case-control study involved weekly PCR testing of nasopharyngeal swabs along with blood sampling. Between 23 and 31 March 2020, the week of the UK lockdown, healthcare workers were enrolled and then followed up weekly for as long as 16 weeks. The CDR3 spans 15 residues, counting both ends. This entry keeps only the CDR3 DNA: 45 bases, framed from base 1. Trimmed from V: 3 bases; trimmed from J: 4 bases; junction bases lacking a gene match: 8. Taken from the germline V gene, the CDR1 and CDR2 loops are SGHAT and FQNNGV. The receptor was derived from an adult who was a healthcare worker with PCR-confirmed SARS-CoV-2 infection or an uninfected control (not recorded which). The sequence links TRBV11-2 to TRBJ2-5, with 7 middle bases fitting TRBD2. The material sequenced was whole blood. The DNA sequence follows: TGTGCCAGCAGCTTCACCGGGGGGTCGGGAGAGACCCAGTACATC. The resulting protein is CASSFTGGSGETQYI.